This T cell receptor beta chain was captured by sequencing in a study of T cell repertoires and HLA-DP antigens. Study-wide background: One alloantigen had ten groove amino acid differences from self, the other one.

The primer mix covered 54 TRBV segments and 13 TRBJ segments. Using immunoSEQ multiplex PCR, the repertoire was profiled, and TCRdb retains in-frame clones only, with some absent. This table holds approximately 90,000 clones, about 89% found once. As for this clone: Its antigen is not identified.

The clonotype comes from a man between 45 and 60 years old in good health and CMV-seronegative. Input material: CD4+ T cells from PBMCs.

CDR3 region: CASSKRTGLVNNEQFF. The DNA of the CDR3 is TGTGCCAGCAGCAAACGGACAGGGCTGGTTAACAATGAGCAGTTCTTC. The J gene is TRBJ2-1, the V gene TRBV7-8, with TRBD1 matching 8 bases. V lost 5 bases to trimming and J lost 5 bases; unmatched junction nucleotides: 11. Germline V lookup: CDR1 SGHVS, CDR2 FQNEAQ. The CDR3 runs 16 residues. Combining the CDR3 with reference TRBV7-8 and TRBJ2-1 gives the whole variable domain GAGVSQSPRYKVAKRGQDVALRCDPISGHVSLFWYQQALGQGPEFLTYFQNEAQLDKSGLPSDRFFAERPEGSVSTLKIQRTQQEDSAVYLCASSKRTGLVNNEQFFGPGTRLTVL.